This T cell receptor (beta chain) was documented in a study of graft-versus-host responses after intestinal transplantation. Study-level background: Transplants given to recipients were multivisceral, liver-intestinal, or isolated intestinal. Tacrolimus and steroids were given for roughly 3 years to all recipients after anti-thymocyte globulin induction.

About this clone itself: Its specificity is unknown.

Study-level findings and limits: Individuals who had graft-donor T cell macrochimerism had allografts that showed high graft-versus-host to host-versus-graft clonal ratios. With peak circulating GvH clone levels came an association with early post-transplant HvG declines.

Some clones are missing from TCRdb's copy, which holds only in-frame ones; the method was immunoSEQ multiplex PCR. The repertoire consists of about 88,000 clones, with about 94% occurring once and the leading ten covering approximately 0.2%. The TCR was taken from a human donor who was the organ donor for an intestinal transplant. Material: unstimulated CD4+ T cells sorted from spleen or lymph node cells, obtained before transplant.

CDR3 protein: CAIGTRNTGELFF. The CDR3 bases are TGTGCCATCGGCACGAGGAACACCGGGGAGCTGTTTTTT. V gene TRBV10-3 combines with J gene TRBJ2-2; no firm D call. The CDR3 consists of 13 residues. Germline CDR1 ENHRY, CDR2 SYGVKD. Trimming removed 8 bases from V and 1 base from J, with 8 bases in between.